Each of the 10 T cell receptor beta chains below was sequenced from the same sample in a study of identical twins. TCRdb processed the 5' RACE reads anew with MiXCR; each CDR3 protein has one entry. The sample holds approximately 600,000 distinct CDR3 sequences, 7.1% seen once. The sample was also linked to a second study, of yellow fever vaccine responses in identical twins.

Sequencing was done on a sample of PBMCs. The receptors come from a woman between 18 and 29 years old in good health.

The CDR3 nucleotides are TGTGCCAGCAGCCTACTATCCGGGACAGGGGGCAGGAATGAGCAGTTCTTC. It codes for CASSLLSGTGGRNEQFF. The genes are TRBV4-2 and TRBJ2-1; 12 nucleotides align to TRBD1. The ends lost 4 bases at V and 7 bases at J; junction bases unmatched: 11. The CDR3 has 17 amino acids. Germline CDR1 LGHNA, CDR2 YNFKEQ.

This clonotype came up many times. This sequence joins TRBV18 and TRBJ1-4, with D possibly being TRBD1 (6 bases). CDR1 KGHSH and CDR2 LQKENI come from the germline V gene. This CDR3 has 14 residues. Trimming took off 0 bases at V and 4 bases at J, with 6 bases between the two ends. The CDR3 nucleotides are TGTGCCAGCTCACCACCGGACAGTAATGAAAAACTGTTTTTT. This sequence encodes CASSPPDSNEKLFF.

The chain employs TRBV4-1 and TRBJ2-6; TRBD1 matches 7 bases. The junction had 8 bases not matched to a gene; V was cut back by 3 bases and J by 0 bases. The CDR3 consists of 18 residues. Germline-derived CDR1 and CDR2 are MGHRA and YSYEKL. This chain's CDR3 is CASSQVTGTRSGANVLTF. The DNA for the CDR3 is TGCGCCAGCAGCCAGGTGACAGGGACCCGCTCTGGGGCCAACGTCCTGACTTTC.

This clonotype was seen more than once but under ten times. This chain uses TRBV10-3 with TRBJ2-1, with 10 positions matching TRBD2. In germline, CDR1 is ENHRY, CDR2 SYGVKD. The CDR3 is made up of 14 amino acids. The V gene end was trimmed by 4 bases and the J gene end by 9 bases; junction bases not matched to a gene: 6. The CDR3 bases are TGTGCCATCAGTGGGGGGACTAGCGTGGGTGAGCAGTTCTTC. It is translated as CAISGGTSVGEQFF.

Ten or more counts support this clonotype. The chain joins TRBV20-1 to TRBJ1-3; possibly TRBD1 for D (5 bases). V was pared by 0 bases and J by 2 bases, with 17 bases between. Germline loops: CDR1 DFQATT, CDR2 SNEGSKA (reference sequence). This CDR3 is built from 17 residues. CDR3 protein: CSARDGSGGTPGNTIYF. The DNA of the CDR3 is TGCAGTGCTAGAGATGGTTCCGGGGGAACTCCTGGAAACACCATATATTTT.

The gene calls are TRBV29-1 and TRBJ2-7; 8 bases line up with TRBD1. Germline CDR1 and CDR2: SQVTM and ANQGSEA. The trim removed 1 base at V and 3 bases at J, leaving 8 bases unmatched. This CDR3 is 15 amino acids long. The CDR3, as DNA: TGCAGCGTTGAAGCTGGACAGGGCGCCTTCTACGAGCAGTACTTC. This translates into CSVEAGQGAFYEQYF.

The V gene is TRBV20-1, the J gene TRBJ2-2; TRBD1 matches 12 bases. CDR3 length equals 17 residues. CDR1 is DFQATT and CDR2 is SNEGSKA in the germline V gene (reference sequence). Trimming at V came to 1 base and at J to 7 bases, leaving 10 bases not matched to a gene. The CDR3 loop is CSARATPGQGAIGELFF. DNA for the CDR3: TGCAGTGCTAGAGCAACACCGGGACAGGGGGCGATCGGGGAGCTGTTTTTT.

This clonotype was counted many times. CDR3 nucleotides: TGTGCCAGCAGTTTGGAGGACACCGAATTCTACGAGCAGTACTTC. It yields the protein CASSLEDTEFYEQYF. V is TRBV28 and J is TRBJ2-7, with D perhaps TRBD1 or TRBD2 (5 bases each). The germline V and J ends were trimmed by 3 bases and 3 bases, with 15 bases remaining between them. Germline V gene lookup returns CDR1 MDHEN and CDR2 SYDVKM. The CDR3 is 15 amino acids. Looking up the rest from reference TRBV28 and TRBJ2-7 gives the full variable domain: DVKVTQSSRYLVKRTGEKVFLECVQDMDHENMFWYRQDPGLGLRLIYFSYDVKMKEKGDIPEGYSVSREKKERFSLILESASTNQTSMYLCASSLEDTEFYEQYFGPGTRLTVT.

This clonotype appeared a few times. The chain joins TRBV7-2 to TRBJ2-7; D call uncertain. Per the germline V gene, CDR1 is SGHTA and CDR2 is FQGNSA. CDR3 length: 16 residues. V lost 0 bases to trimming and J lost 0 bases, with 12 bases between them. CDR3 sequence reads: CASSLAKGWSSYEQYF. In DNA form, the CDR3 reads TGTGCCAGCAGCTTAGCGAAGGGCTGGAGCTCCTACGAGCAGTACTTC. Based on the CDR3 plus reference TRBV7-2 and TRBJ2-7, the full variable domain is GAGVSQSPSNKVTEKGKDVELRCDPISGHTALYWYRQSLGQGLEFLIYFQGNSAPDKSGLPSDRFSAERTGGSVSTLTIQRTQQEDSAVYLCASSLAKGWSSYEQYFGPGTRLTVT.

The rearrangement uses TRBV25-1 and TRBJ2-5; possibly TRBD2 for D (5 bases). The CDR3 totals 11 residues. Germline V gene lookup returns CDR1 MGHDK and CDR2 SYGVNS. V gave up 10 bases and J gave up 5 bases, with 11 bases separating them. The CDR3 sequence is CATTSYETQYF. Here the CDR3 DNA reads TGTGCCACCACTAGTTATGAGACCCAGTACTTC.